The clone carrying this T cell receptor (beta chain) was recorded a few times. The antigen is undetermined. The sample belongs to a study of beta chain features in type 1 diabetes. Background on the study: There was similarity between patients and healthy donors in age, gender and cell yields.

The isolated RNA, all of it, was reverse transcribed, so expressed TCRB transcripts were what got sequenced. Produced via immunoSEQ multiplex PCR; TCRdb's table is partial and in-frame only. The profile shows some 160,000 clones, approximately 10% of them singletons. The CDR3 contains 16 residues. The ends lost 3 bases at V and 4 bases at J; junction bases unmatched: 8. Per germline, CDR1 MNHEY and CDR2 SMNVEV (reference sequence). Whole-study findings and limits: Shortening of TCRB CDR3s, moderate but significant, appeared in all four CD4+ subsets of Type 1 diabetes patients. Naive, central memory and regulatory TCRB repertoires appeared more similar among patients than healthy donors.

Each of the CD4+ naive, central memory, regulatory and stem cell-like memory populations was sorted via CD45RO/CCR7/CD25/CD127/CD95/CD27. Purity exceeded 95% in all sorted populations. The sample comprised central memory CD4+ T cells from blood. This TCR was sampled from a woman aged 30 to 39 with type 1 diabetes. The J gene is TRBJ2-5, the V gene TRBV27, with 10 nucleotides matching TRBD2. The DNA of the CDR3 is TGTGCCAGCAGTTTTAAAAGCGGGAGGGCCGGAGAGACCCAGTACTTC. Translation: CASSFKSGRAGETQYF.